This TCR beta chain was sequenced during a study of T cells in Graves' hyperthyroidism and ophthalmopathy. The source material, RNA transcripts, was used to amplify TCR beta CDR3 regions. TCR CDR3 regions were first amplified by RT-PCR with HTBI primers. TCRdb re-called the multiplex PCR reads through MiXCR, storing one row per CDR3 protein. The sample comprises 550,000 to 850,000 distinct CDR3 sequences, roughly a sixth of which are singletons, and over 15% rests with the top ten. This clonotype was seen at least ten times. With V trimmed by 7 bases and J by 4 bases, 5 bases remained unmatched. This CDR3 region has 13 residues. CDR1 is MNHNS and CDR2 is SASEGT in the germline V gene. PBMCs were sourced from less than 12 ml fresh peripheral blood.

The receptor was isolated from a woman in her 50s with Graves' hyperthyroidism that later progressed to Graves' ophthalmopathy. This sequence joins TRBV6-1 and TRBJ1-1, with 8 bases identical to TRBD1. Sequenced input: blood. CDR3 in amino acids: CASKDRGATEAFF. The CDR3 nucleotides read TGTGCCAGCAAAGACAGGGGTGCCACTGAAGCTTTCTTT.